The following is a TCR beta chain sequence with its context. Adult donors, all healthy and HIV-negative, had no recent acute infections or vaccinations. The sample belongs to a study of shared clonotypes between healthy human individuals. Study-level background: Three plates each covered CD4 naive and memory; CD8 naive two, CD8 memory one.

CDR3 size: 15 residues. The V end was cut by 0 bases, the J end by 5 bases, with 13 bases between. Germline V gives CDR1 MGHRA, CDR2 YSYEKL. The method was immunoSEQ multiplex PCR; TCRdb's version includes in-frame clones alone and lacks a portion of them. Of 2.5 million or so clones listed, approximately 90% were seen once; the top ten hold 0.11% to 0.15%. This clonotype originated in a man between 18 and 29 years old in good health. Sequencing used naive CD4+ T cells sorted from blood. Regarding subset: CD45RA+ positively selected. This chain links TRBV4-1 with TRBJ2-5; the D gene is possibly TRBD2 (7 bases). The CDR3 protein is CASSQEGRGGETQYF. The CDR3 bases are TGCGCCAGCAGCCAAGAGGGCAGGGGAGGGGAGACCCAGTACTTC.